What follows describes a single TCR beta chain. The clone's antigen remains unknown. No quality values exist for individual bases; no much larger clone is one base distant. This sample stems from a study of T cell changes during pregnancy in multiple sclerosis (dated by TCRdb to about 2019). About the investigation overall: The study looked at changes in the T cell repertoire across pregnancy in women with multiple sclerosis.

Library construction relied on the immunoSEQ multiplex PCR assay. The source is immuneACCESS, and TCRdb retained only in-frame sequences with V and J called. Part of the clones is not carried over; for the studies checked, unresolved V genes explain less than half of this, and the remainder is unexplained. This sample holds about 46,000 clones; 80% to 95% were observed only once. The ten largest clones represent approximately 4% of the sample. V lost 4 bases and J lost 0 bases; the stretch between them is 12 bases long. CDR1 and CDR2 are read off the germline V gene as MGHRA and YSYEKL. The CDR3 holds 16 amino acids from the cysteine to the phenylalanine. CDR3 DNA is the only sequence kept; it has 48 bases, read in frame from the first base.

Here the chain combines TRBV4-1 and TRBJ2-2; a tentative D call is TRBD2 (6 bases match). Specimen: CD8+ T cells from peripheral blood mononuclear cells, collected after pregnancy. The TCR was taken from a female donor with multiple sclerosis, enrolled in a pregnancy study. DNA sequence: TGCGCCAGCAGCCCGGGCGGGACTCCGAACACCGGGGAGCTGTTTTTT. This yields the protein CASSPGGTPNTGELFF.